This T cell receptor (beta chain) was sequenced during a study of blood T cell repertoires in COVID-19. For the study at large: Sample material is recorded as cDNA or gDNA derived from T cells, B-cell-depleted T cells, or PBMCs.

Method: immunoSEQ multiplex PCR; TCRdb's copy keeps in-frame clones and lacks some. The sample lists tens of thousands of clones; around 93% were seen once. There are 13 residues in the CDR3. Germline-derived CDR1 and CDR2 are KGHDR and SFDVKD. With 6 bases removed from V and 5 bases from J, the gap between germline ends came to 12 bases. This receptor was obtained from a man aged 50 to 60 with acute or convalescent COVID-19. Sequences were obtained from peripheral blood. The chain combines TRBV24-1 with TRBJ1-2, with D tentatively TRBD1 (6 bases). The CDR3 region has the DNA TGTGCCACCAGTCCCAGGGGAGGGTATGGCTACACCTTC. Translation gives CATSPRGGYGYTF.